Each of the 7 T cell receptor beta chains below was sequenced from the same sample in a study of identical twins. TCRdb re-analysed the 5' RACE reads in MiXCR, keeping a single row per CDR3 protein. The sample records approximately 1.8 million distinct CDR3 sequences, roughly a third being singletons. Specimen: cord blood. The receptors come from a newborn girl in good health.

V gene TRBV27 combines with J gene TRBJ2-7; 9 nucleotides agree with TRBD2. Germline V gives CDR1 MNHEY, CDR2 SMNVEV (reference sequence). V dropped 3 bases and J dropped 6; count of bases not matched to a gene: 3. This CDR3 region has 13 residues. CDR3 in DNA: TGTGCCAGCAGTTTCGGGACTAGCCCCGAGCAGTACTTC. Translated: CASSFGTSPEQYF.

This chain joins TRBV20-1 and TRBJ1-5; D remains unclear. Trimming stripped 3 bases from V and 3 bases from J, with 3 bases between. The CDR3 length is 11 residues. Germline lookup yields CDR1 DFQATT and CDR2 SNEGSKA (reference sequence). CDR3 sequence: CSASHNQPQHF. CDR3 in DNA: TGCAGTGCTAGCCACAATCAGCCCCAGCATTTT.

This rearrangement joins TRBV7-2 to TRBJ2-7, with D hard to call. This CDR3 contains 15 residues. Germline V gene data show CDR1 as SGHTA and CDR2 as FQGNSA. V gave up 1 base and J gave up 2 bases, with 12 bases separating them. CDR3 residues: CASSLEVGRTYEQYF. The CDR3, as DNA: TGTGCCAGCAGCTTAGAAGTGGGAAGAACCTACGAGCAGTACTTC.

The chain combines TRBV29-1 with TRBJ1-1; TRBD1 might be the D (5 bases). Germline V gene sequence: CDR1 SQVTM, CDR2 ANQGSEA. CDR3 length: 13 residues. V lost 4 bases and J 6 bases, leaving 15 bases between the germline ends. The CDR3 DNA reads TGCAGCGTTGTATACCGCAGGGAGGCTGAAGCTTTCTTT. Amino acid sequence: CSVVYRREAEAFF.

The V call is TRBV27, the J call TRBJ2-1; TRBD2 agrees at 8 bases. This CDR3 contains 18 residues. The V segment lost 0 bases and the J segment 7 bases; nucleotides outside the gene matches: 14. CDR1 and CDR2 (germline): MNHEY, SMNVEV (reference sequence). CDR3 coding DNA: TGTGCCAGCAGTTTATCGGGGTTTCCTAGCGGGTTTTGGAATGAGCAGTTCTTC. This translates into CASSLSGFPSGFWNEQFF.

The chain carries TRBV9 and TRBJ2-3; 10 nucleotides agree with TRBD2. The germline V gene encodes CDR1 SGDLS and CDR2 YYNGEE. V was pared by 2 bases and J by 4 bases, with 7 bases of the junction left unmatched. The CDR3 runs to 16 residues. The CDR3 reads CASSVFLGLAADTQYF. In nucleotides, the CDR3 is TGTGCCAGCAGCGTTTTCCTTGGACTAGCGGCAGATACGCAGTATTTT.

The rearrangement links TRBV28 to TRBJ1-2, with 10 bases identical to TRBD1. The ends lost 6 bases at V and 4 bases at J; junction bases unmatched: 20. CDR3 length: 19 residues. Germline lookup yields CDR1 MDHEN and CDR2 SYDVKM. CDR3 amino acids: CASRPNVPGQGTVAYGYTF. CDR3 sequence (DNA): TGTGCCAGCAGACCTAATGTCCCGGGACAGGGGACGGTCGCCTATGGCTACACCTTC.